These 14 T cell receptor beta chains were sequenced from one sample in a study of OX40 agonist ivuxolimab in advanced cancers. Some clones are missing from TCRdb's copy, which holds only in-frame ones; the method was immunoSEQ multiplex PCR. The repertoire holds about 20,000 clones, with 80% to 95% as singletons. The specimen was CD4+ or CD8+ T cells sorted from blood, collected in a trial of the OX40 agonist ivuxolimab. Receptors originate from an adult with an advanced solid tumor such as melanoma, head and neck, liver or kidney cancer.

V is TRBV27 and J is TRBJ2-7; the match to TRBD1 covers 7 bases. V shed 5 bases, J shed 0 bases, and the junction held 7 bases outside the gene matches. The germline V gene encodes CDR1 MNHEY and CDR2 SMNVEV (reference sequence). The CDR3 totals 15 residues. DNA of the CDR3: TGTGCCAGCAGTCCGGACAGGTCAAGCTCCTACGAGCAGTACTTC. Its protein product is CASSPDRSSSYEQYF.

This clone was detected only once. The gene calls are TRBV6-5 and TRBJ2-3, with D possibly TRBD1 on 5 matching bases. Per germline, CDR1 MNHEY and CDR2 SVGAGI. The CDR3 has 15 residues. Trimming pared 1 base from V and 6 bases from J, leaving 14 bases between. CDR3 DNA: TGTGCCAGCAGTTACTTAGGGGTTTCCCCGGATACGCAGTATTTT. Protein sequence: CASSYLGVSPDTQYF.

The CDR3 DNA is TGTGCCAGTGGTGACATTGCCAAGGACGGCTACACCTTC. Protein product: CASGDIAKDGYTF. V usage is TRBV19 and J usage is TRBJ1-2; D ambiguous. The germline V gene encodes CDR1 LNHDA and CDR2 SQIVND (reference sequence). V lost 8 bases, J lost 8 bases, and 18 bases lay in between. The CDR3 sequence is 13 residues long.

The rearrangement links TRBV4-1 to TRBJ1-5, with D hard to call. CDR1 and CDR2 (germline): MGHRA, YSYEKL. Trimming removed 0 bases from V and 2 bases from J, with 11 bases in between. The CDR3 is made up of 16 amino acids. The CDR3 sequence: CASSQEGPLGNQPQHF. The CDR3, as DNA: TGCGCCAGCAGCCAAGAGGGCCCCCTGGGCAATCAGCCCCAGCATTTT.

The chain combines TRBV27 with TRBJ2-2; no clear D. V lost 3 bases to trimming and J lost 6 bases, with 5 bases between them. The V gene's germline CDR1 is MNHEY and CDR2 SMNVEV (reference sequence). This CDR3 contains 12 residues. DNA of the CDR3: TGTGCCAGCAGTTTTTACCCCGGGGAGCTGTTTTTT. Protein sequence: CASSFYPGELFF.

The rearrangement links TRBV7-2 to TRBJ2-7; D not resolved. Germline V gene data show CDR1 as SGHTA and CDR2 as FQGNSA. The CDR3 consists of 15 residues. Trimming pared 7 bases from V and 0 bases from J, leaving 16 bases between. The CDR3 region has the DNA TGTGCCAGCACCTTCCACCGCGAGAGCTCCTACGAGCAGTACTTC. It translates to CASTFHRESSYEQYF. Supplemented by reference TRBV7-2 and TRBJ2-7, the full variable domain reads GAGVSQSPSNKVTEKGKDVELRCDPISGHTALYWYRQSLGQGLEFLIYFQGNSAPDKSGLPSDRFSAERTGGSVSTLTIQRTQQEDSAVYLCASTFHRESSYEQYFGPGTRLTVT.

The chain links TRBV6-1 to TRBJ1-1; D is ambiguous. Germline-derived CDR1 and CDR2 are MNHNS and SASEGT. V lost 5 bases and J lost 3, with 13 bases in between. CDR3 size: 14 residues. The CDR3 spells CASSPRAEYTEAFF. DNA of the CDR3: TGTGCCAGCAGTCCGCGAGCCGAGTACACTGAAGCTTTCTTT.

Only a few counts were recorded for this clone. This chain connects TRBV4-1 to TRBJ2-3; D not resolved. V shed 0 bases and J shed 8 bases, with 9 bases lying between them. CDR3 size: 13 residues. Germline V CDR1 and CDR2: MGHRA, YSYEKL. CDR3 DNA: TGCGCCAGCAGCCAAGATCGGTCAGTTACGCAGTATTTT. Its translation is CASSQDRSVTQYF.

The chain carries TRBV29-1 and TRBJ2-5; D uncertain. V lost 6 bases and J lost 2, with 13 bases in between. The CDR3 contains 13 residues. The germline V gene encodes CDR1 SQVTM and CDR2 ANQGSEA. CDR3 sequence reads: CSVPWFSQETQYF. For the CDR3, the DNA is TGCAGCGTCCCGTGGTTCTCTCAAGAGACCCAGTACTTC.

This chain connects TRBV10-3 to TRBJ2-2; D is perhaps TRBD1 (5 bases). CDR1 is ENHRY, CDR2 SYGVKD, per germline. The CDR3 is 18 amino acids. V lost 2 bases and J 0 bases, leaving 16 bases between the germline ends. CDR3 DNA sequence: TGTGCCATCAGTGAGGACAGACCATCACCAACGAACACCGGGGAGCTGTTTTTT. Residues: CAISEDRPSPTNTGELFF.

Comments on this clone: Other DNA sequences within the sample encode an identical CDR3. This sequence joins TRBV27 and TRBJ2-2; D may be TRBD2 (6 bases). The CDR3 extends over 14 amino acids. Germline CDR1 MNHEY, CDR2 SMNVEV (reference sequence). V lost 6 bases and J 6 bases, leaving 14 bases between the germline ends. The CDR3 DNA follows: TGTGCCAGCAGCAAGCGGGCAGGGCCCGGGGAGCTGTTTTTT. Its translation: CASSKRAGPGELFF.

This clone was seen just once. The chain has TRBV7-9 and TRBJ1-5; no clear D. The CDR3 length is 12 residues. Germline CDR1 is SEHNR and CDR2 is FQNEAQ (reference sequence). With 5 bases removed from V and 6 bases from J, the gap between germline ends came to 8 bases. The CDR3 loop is CASSPTGQPQHF. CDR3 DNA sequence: TGTGCCAGCAGCCCCACGGGTCAGCCCCAGCATTTT.

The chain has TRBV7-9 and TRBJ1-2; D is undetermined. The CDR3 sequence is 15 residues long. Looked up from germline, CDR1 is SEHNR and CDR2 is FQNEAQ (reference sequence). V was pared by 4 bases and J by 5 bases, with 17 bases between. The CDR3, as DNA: TGTGCCAGCAGCTCTACTTTGGCCCCAGTATATGGCTACACCTTC. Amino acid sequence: CASSSTLAPVYGYTF.

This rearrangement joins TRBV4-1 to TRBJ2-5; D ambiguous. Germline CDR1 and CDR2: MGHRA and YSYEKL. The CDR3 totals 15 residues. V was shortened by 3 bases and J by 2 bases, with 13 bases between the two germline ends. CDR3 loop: CASSHDTAPQETQYF. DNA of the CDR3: TGCGCCAGCAGCCATGATACCGCCCCACAAGAGACCCAGTACTTC.